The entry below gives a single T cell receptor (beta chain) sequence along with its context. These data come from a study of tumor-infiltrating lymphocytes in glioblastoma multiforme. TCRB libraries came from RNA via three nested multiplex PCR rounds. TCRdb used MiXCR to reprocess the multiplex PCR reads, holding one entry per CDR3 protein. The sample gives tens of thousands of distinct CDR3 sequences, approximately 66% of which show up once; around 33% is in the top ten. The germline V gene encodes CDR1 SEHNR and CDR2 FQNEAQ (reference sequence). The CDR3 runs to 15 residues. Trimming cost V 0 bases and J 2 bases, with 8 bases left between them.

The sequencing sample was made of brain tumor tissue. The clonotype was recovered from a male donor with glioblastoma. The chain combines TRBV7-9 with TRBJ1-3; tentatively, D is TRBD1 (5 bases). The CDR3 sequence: CASSLAGGAGNTIYF. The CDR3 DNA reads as TGTGCCAGCAGCTTAGCCGGAGGGGCTGGAAACACCATATATTTT.